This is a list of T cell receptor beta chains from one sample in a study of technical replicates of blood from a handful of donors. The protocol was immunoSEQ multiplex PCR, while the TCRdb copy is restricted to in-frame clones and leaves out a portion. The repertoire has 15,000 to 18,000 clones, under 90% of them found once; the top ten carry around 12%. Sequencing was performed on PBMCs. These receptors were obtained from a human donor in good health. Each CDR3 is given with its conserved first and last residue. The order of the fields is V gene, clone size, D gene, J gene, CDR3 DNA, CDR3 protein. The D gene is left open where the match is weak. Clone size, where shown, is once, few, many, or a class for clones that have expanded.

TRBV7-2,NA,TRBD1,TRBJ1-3,TGTGCCAGCAGCTTAGCACAGGGGTTCTCTGGAAACACCATATATTTT,CASSLAQGFSGNTIYF
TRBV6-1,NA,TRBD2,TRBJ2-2,TGTGCCAGCAGGCGGGAGGGCCGGTACACCGGGGAGCTGTTTTTT,CASRREGRYTGELFF
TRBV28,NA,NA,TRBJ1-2,TGTGCCAGCAGTCTACAACAGGGAAACTATGGCTACACCTTC,CASSLQQGNYGYTF
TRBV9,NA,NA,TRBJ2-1,TGTGCCAGCAGCGAGACTCAGTCCTCCTACAATGAGCAGTTCTTC,CASSETQSSYNEQFF
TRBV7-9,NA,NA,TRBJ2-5,TGTGCCAGCAGCTTCGCGGGGGAGACCCAGTACTTC,CASSFAGETQYF
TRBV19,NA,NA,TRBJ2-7,TGTGCCAGCTCTTGGGACAACACCTACGAGCAGTACTTC,CASSWDNTYEQYF
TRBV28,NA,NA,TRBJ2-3,TGTGCCAGCAGTCCACAGGGAACTAGCACAGATACGCAGTATTTT,CASSPQGTSTDTQYF
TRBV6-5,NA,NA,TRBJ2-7,TGTGCCAGCACCGACAGAGGATACTCCTACGAGCAGTACTTC,CASTDRGYSYEQYF
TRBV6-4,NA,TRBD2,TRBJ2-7,TGTGCCAGCAGTCTCCGAGTTTACGGGACTAGCTGCGAGCAGTACTTC,CASSLRVYGTSCEQYF
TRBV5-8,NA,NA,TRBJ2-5,TGTGCCAGCGGTACTCCCTTCGAGGGCCGGGAGACCCAGTACTTC,CASGTPFEGRETQYF
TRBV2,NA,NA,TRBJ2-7,TGTGCCAGCAGTGAAAGGCTAGCGAGGGACGAGCAGTACTTC,CASSERLARDEQYF
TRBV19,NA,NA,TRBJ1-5,TGTGCCAGTACTAATGTAGGGGGGGGCAATCAGCCCCAGCATTTT,CASTNVGGGNQPQHF
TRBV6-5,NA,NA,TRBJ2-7,TGTGCCAGCAGTTACGTCCCTAACTACGAGCAGTACTTC,CASSYVPNYEQYF
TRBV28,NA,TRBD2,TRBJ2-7,TGTGCCAGCAGTTTTGGCGGGAGAAACGAGCAGTACTTC,CASSFGGRNEQYF
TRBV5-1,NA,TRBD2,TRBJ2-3,TGCGCCAGCATGGGCCAGCGGGATTTACCGGTCACAGATACGCAGTATTTT,CASMGQRDLPVTDTQYF
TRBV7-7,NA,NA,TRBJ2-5,TGTGCCAGCAGTCCAGTTGGCAGTCAAGAGACCCAGTACTTC,CASSPVGSQETQYF
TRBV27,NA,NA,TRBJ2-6,NA,CASSSSGLAGTTSGANVLTF
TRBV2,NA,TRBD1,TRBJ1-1,TGTGCCAGCAGTGAGCAGGGGGAGAACACTGAAGCTTTCTTT,CASSEQGENTEAFF
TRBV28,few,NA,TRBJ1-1,TGTGCCAGCAGTCCCACGACAGGAACTATGAACACTGAAGCTTTCTTT,CASSPTTGTMNTEAFF
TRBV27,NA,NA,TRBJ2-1,TGTGCCAGCACCCCTCAGATAGCGCGCCCTCTAAAAAATGAGCAGTTCTTC,CASTPQIARPLKNEQFF
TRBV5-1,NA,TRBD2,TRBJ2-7,TGCGCCAGCAGCTACGGGCGTTACAGCGGGGGGGACTCCTACGAGCAGTACTTC,CASSYGRYSGGDSYEQYF
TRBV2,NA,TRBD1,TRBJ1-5,TGTGCCAGCACTAAAGACAGGGCGAGTAATCAGCCCCAGCATTTT,CASTKDRASNQPQHF
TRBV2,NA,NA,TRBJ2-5,TGTGCCAGCAGTGAAAGTCCGGAGGAGACCCAGTACTTC,CASSESPEETQYF
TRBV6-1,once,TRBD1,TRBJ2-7,TGTGCCAGCAGCCCGGGACAGGGATGGGAGCAGTACTTC,CASSPGQGWEQYF
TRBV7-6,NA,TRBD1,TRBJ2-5,TGTGCCAGCGCATGGAGGGGACAGGTTGGGGAGACCCAGTACTTC,CASAWRGQVGETQYF
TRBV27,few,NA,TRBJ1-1,TGTGCCAGCAGTAGGGGGATTGGGGATCGGACTGAAGCTTTCTTT,CASSRGIGDRTEAFF
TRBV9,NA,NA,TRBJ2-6,TGTGCCAGCAGCATGACAGCAGCCAACGTCCTGACTTTC,CASSMTAANVLTF
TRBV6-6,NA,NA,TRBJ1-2,TGTGCCAGCAGTTACTCGGACAGTCCTAACTATGGCTACACCTTC,CASSYSDSPNYGYTF
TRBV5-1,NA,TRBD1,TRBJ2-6,TGCGCCAGCAGCTTGACGGGGACAGGTTACTCTGGGGCCAACGTCCTGACTTTC,CASSLTGTGYSGANVLTF
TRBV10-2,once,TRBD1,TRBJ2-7,TGCGCCAGCAGTTTAACAGGGGGATACGAGCAGTACTTC,CASSLTGGYEQYF
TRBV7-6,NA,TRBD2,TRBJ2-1,TGTGCCAGCAGCTTAGGAGGAGCGGGAGCCTCCTACAATGAGCAGTTCTTC,CASSLGGAGASYNEQFF
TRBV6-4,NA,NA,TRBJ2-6,TGTGCCAGCAGTGACTCGACATCTGGGGCCAACGTCCTGACTTTC,CASSDSTSGANVLTF